The present entry profiles one T cell receptor (beta chain) with its context. The sample originates from a study of blood T cell repertoires in COVID-19. Germline-derived CDR1 and CDR2 are SGHNT and YYREEE (reference sequence). The V end was cut by 4 bases, the J end by 2 bases, with 10 bases between. The CDR3 extends over 13 amino acids. Some clones are missing from TCRdb's copy, which holds only in-frame ones; the method was immunoSEQ multiplex PCR. The sample records 78,000 or so clones, approximately 83% being singletons. The origin of this receptor is a woman aged 55 to 70 with acute or convalescent COVID-19. Sequencing input: peripheral blood. This chain uses TRBV5-4 with TRBJ2-7, with D tentatively TRBD2 (6 bases). The CDR3: CASSRDSPYEQYF. CDR3 sequence (DNA): TGTGCCAGCAGCCGGGACTCCCCCTACGAGCAGTACTTC.